The 20 T cell receptor beta chains in this list originate from one sample, sequenced in a study of T cell responses to AZD1222 COVID-19 vaccine. The method was immunoSEQ multiplex PCR; TCRdb's version includes in-frame clones alone and lacks a portion of them. Of under 80,000 clones in the sample, approximately 90% were seen once. The starting material was peripheral blood, obtained on day 0 of AZD1222 vaccination. Receptor source: an adult in good health.

The table lists this clone with a few counts. V and J are TRBV6-5 and TRBJ1-6, with 10 bases fitting TRBD1. CDR1 is MNHEY and CDR2 is SVGAGI in the germline V gene. This CDR3 is built from 15 residues. The junction had 16 bases not matched to a gene; V was cut back by 6 bases and J by 17 bases. The CDR3 sequence is CASRLTGTGVEVFHF. The CDR3 DNA follows: TGTGCCAGCAGACTTACCGGGACAGGGGTCGAGGTATTCCACTTT.

The rearrangement uses TRBV4-3 and TRBJ2-7, with 8 bases lining up with TRBD2. The CDR3 runs to 15 residues. CDR1 LGHNA and CDR2 YSLEER come from the germline V gene. V was pared by 3 bases and J by 3 bases, with 7 bases of the junction left unmatched. CDR3 sequence: CASSQGIAGNYEQYF. The CDR3 nucleotides read TGCGCCAGCAGCCAGGGTATAGCGGGGAACTACGAGCAGTACTTC.

In this sample, this clone turned up a few times. This chain links TRBV12-3 or TRBV12-4 with TRBJ1-2; no reliable D call. The CDR3 covers 12 residues. V was trimmed by 3 bases and J by 0 bases, leaving 2 bases between them. CDR3 DNA sequence: TGTGCCAGCAGTTTCTCTAACTATGGCTACACCTTC. Amino acids: CASSFSNYGYTF.

CDR3 nucleotide sequence: TGTGCCAGCAGCCCAGGGGGACAACCCCAGCATTTT. Its protein is CASSPGGQPQHF. V gene TRBV7-9 combines with J gene TRBJ1-5; TRBD1 matches 7 bases. Per the germline V gene, CDR1 is SEHNR and CDR2 is FQNEAQ (reference sequence). V trimming: 5 bases; J trimming: 10 bases; junction bases outside the gene matches: 5. The CDR3 sequence is 12 residues long.

The chain recombines TRBV7-2 with TRBJ1-6, with D perhaps TRBD1 (5 bases). Trimming removed 2 bases from V and 6 bases from J, with 17 bases in between. There are 17 residues in the CDR3. The germline V gene has CDR1 SGHTA and CDR2 FQGNSA. CDR3 sequence: CASSLRARGAANSPLHF. The CDR3 nucleotides read TGTGCCAGCAGCTTAAGGGCCCGCGGGGCCGCTAATTCACCCCTCCACTTT.

The chain joins TRBV6-6 to TRBJ1-4, with TRBD1 matching 7 bases. The V and J ends lost 6 bases and 4 bases, in that order; junction bases with no gene match: 8. The germline gives CDR1 MNHNY, CDR2 SVGAGI (reference sequence). The CDR3 is made up of 15 amino acids. The CDR3 protein is CASRPIGTVNEKLFF. The CDR3 DNA reads as TGTGCCAGCAGGCCAATCGGGACAGTTAATGAAAAACTGTTTTTT.

This chain connects TRBV5-1 to TRBJ2-1; 7 nucleotides agree with TRBD2. After removal of 5 bases from V and 1 base from J, the junction contained 9 bases not matched to a gene. Germline assignment: CDR1 SGHRS and CDR2 YFSETQ. This CDR3 has 16 amino acids. The CDR3, as DNA: TGCGCCAGCAGATTTCAGCGGGAATCTTCCTACAATGAGCAGTTCTTC. Protein product: CASRFQRESSYNEQFF. Variable domain in full (rest from reference TRBV5-1 and TRBJ2-1): KAGVTQTPRYLIKTRGQQVTLSCSPISGHRSVSWYQQTPGQGLQFLFEYFSETQRNKGNFPGRFSGRQFSNSRSEMNVSTLELGDSALYLCASRFQRESSYNEQFFGPGTRLTVL.

This clone has just one count. The CDR3 reads CASSPETGELFF. The DNA for the CDR3 is TGCGCCAGCAGCCCCGAGACCGGGGAGCTGTTTTTT. The V call is TRBV5-1, the J call TRBJ2-2; the D is unclear. The CDR3 sequence is 12 residues long. The germline V and J ends were trimmed by 4 bases and 5 bases, with 6 bases remaining between them. Per the germline V gene, CDR1 is SGHRS and CDR2 is YFSETQ.

This chain joins TRBV5-1 and TRBJ2-7; no reliable D call. The CDR3 runs to 13 residues. Germline CDR1 and CDR2: SGHRS and YFSETQ. Trimming left V 2 bases short and J 0 bases short, with 6 bases between. DNA for the CDR3: TGCGCCAGCAGCTTCGGCAGCTCCTACGAGCAGTACTTC. This gives the protein CASSFGSSYEQYF.

The chain is built from TRBV10-1 and TRBJ2-7; tentatively, D is TRBD2 (6 bases). Trimming removed 3 bases from V and 5 bases from J, with 14 bases in between. The CDR3 length is 14 residues. The germline V gene has CDR1 WNHNN and CDR2 SYGVQD (reference sequence). The DNA for the CDR3 is TGCGCCAGCAGTGATGGGGGACTCATCCACGAGCAGTACTTC. It codes for CASSDGGLIHEQYF.

This clone was observed a single time. V gene TRBV7-5 combines with J gene TRBJ1-2. TRBV7-5 is flagged as a pseudogene. The CDR3 runs to 15 residues. The DNA of the CDR3 is TGTGTCAGAAGCTTATTGGTGCCGACCCACTATGGCTACACCTTC. Amino acids: CVRSLLVPTHYGYTF.

With regard to this clone: This specimen includes other DNA sequences encoding the same CDR3. J is TRBJ2-7 and V is TRBV28; D uncertain. V was shortened by 2 bases and J by 3 bases, with 2 bases between the two germline ends. Germline CDR1 is MDHEN and CDR2 is SYDVKM. CDR3 size: 11 residues. The chain's CDR3 is CASSLNYEQYF. CDR3 DNA: TGTGCCAGCAGTTTAAACTACGAGCAGTACTTC.

The chain recombines TRBV28 with TRBJ1-1, with a weak D call TRBD1 (5 bases). This CDR3 is 14 amino acids long. The V gene lost 3 bases and the J gene lost 4 bases, with 12 bases spanning the gap. CDR1 and CDR2 (germline): MDHEN, SYDVKM. The CDR3 sequence: CASSFRVGATEAFF. The CDR3 nucleotides are TGTGCCAGCAGTTTTCGTGTCGGGGCCACTGAAGCTTTCTTT.

The chain links TRBV12-3 or TRBV12-4 to TRBJ1-2; D is unresolved. Trimming shortened V by 2 bases and J by 7 bases, and 11 bases separated the two germline ends. The CDR3 contains 13 residues. The CDR3 here is CASSLRPAAGYTF. As DNA, the CDR3 is TGTGCCAGCAGTTTAAGACCGGCGGCTGGCTACACCTTC.

V gene TRBV5-1 combines with J gene TRBJ2-2; tentatively, D is TRBD1 or TRBD2 (5 bases each). Germline V gene lookup returns CDR1 SGHRS and CDR2 YFSETQ. There are 16 residues in the CDR3. The V end lost 0 bases, the J end lost 5 bases, and 14 bases lay between the germline ends. The CDR3 sequence: CASSLATGDATGELFF. In DNA form, the CDR3 reads TGCGCCAGCAGCTTGGCTACTGGGGACGCGACCGGGGAGCTGTTTTTT. The full variable domain, completed using reference TRBV5-1 and TRBJ2-2, is KAGVTQTPRYLIKTRGQQVTLSCSPISGHRSVSWYQQTPGQGLQFLFEYFSETQRNKGNFPGRFSGRQFSNSRSEMNVSTLELGDSALYLCASSLATGDATGELFFGEGSRLTVL.

The chain uses TRBV7-9 and TRBJ2-2; TRBD2 agrees at 11 bases. The CDR3 totals 17 residues. Looked up from germline, CDR1 is SEHNR and CDR2 is FQNEAQ (reference sequence). The junction had 11 bases not matched to a gene; V was cut back by 6 bases and J by 5 bases. CDR3 region: CASRNSGTSGRTGELFF. CDR3 sequence (DNA): TGTGCCAGCAGGAACTCCGGGACTAGCGGAAGAACCGGGGAGCTGTTTTTT.

On this clone itself: In the same sample, other DNA sequences code for this CDR3. This sequence joins TRBV20-1 and TRBJ1-2, with no clear D. Per germline, CDR1 DFQATT and CDR2 SNEGSKA (reference sequence). This CDR3 region has 10 residues. Trimming removed 6 bases from V and 8 bases from J, with 10 bases in between. The CDR3 is CSAETEGYTF. The CDR3 DNA is TGCAGTGCCGAAACTGAGGGCTACACCTTC.

V usage is TRBV30 and J usage is TRBJ1-6; D gene unclear. The CDR3 is 12 amino acids. CDR1 is GTSNPN, CDR2 SVGIG, per germline (reference sequence). Trimming removed 5 bases at V and 6 bases at J, with 8 bases between. The CDR3 nucleotides are TGTGCCTGGGGGCGTGTTAATTCACCCCTCCACTTT. Translating gives CAWGRVNSPLHF. Using reference TRBV30 and TRBJ1-6 for the parts outside the CDR3, the full variable domain is SQTIHQWPATLVQPVGSPLSLECTVEGTSNPNLYWYRQAAGRGLQLLFYSVGIGQISSEVPQNLSASRPQDRQFILSSKKLLLSDSGFYLCAWGRVNSPLHFGNGTRLTVT.

This clone occurred a few times. The J gene is TRBJ2-7, the V gene TRBV7-2; D is undetermined. Trimming cost V 1 base and J 0 bases, with 10 bases left between them. Germline V CDR1 and CDR2: SGHTA, FQGNSA. CDR3 length equals 15 residues. The CDR3 DNA sequence: TGTGCCAGCAGCTTAGTAAGCGAACGCTCCTACGAGCAGTACTTC. This encodes CASSLVSERSYEQYF.

The V gene is TRBV20-1, the J gene TRBJ2-7; 7 bases match TRBD1. The V and J ends lost 4 bases and 5 bases, in that order; junction bases with no gene match: 2. The CDR3 consists of 11 residues. The germline V gene encodes CDR1 DFQATT and CDR2 SNEGSKA (reference sequence). CDR3 protein: CSATTGNEQYF. DNA of the CDR3: TGCAGTGCTACGACAGGGAACGAGCAGTACTTC.